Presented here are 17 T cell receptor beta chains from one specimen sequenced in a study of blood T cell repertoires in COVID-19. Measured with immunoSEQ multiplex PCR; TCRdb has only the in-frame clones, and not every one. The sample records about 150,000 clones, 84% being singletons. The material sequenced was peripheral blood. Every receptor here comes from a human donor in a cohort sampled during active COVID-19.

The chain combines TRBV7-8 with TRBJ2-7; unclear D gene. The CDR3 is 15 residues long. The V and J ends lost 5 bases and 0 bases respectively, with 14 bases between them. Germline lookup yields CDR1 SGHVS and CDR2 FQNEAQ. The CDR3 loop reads CASSILARHSYEQYF. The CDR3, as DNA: TGTGCCAGCAGCATCCTGGCCAGGCACTCCTACGAGCAGTACTTC.

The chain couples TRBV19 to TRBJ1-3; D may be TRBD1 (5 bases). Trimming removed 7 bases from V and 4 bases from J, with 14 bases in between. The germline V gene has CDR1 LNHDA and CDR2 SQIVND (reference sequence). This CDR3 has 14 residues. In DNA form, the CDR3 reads TGTGCCAGTAATGAGCGACAGCGCGGAAACACCATATATTTT. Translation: CASNERQRGNTIYF. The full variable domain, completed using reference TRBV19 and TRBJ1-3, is DGGITQSPKYLFRKEGQNVTLSCEQNLNHDAMYWYRQDPGQGLRLIYYSQIVNDFQKGDIAEGYSVSREKKESFPLTVTSAQKNPTAFYLCASNERQRGNTIYFGEGSWLTVV.

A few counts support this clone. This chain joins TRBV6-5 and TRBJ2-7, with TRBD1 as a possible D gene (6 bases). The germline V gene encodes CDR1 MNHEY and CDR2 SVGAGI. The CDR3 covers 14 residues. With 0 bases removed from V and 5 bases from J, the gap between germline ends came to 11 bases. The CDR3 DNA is TGTGCCAGCAGTTACTCGGGACAATTAAACGAGCAGTACTTC. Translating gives CASSYSGQLNEQYF.

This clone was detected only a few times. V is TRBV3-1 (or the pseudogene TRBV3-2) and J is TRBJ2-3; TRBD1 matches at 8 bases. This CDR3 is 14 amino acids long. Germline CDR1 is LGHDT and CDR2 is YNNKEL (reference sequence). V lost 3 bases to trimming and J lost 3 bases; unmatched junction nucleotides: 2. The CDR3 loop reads CASSQGQATDTQYF. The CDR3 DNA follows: TGTGCCAGCAGCCAGGGACAGGCGACAGATACGCAGTATTTT.

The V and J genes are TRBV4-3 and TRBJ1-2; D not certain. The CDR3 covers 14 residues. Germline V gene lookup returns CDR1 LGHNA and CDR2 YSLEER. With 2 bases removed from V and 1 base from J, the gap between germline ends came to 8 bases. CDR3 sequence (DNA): TGCGCCAGCAGCCAAACCCTAGTTAACTATGGCTACACCTTC. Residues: CASSQTLVNYGYTF.

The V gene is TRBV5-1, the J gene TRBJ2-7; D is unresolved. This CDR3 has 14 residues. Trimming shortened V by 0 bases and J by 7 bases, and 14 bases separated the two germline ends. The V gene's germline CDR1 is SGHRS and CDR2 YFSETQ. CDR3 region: CASSLGAQISEQYF. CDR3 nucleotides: TGCGCCAGCAGCTTGGGGGCACAGATCTCAGAGCAGTACTTC.

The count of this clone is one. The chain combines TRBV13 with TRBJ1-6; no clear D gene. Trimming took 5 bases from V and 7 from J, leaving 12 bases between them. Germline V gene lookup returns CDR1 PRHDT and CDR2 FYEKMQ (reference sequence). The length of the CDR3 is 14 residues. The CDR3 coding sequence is TGTGCCAGCAGCCCTGACAAGACCAATTCACCCCTCCACTTT. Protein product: CASSPDKTNSPLHF. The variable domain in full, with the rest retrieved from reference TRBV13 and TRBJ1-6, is AAGVIQSPRHLIKEKRETATLKCYPIPRHDTVYWYQQGPGQDPQFLISFYEKMQSDKGSIPDRFSAQQFSDYHSELNMSSLELGDSALYFCASSPDKTNSPLHFGNGTRLTVT.

The CDR3 DNA is TGTGCCAGTAGTTCCCAGGGGACCGGGGAGCTGTTTTTT. Residues: CASSSQGTGELFF. The chain recombines TRBV19 with TRBJ2-2; D may be TRBD1 (6 bases). This CDR3 region has 13 residues. Looked up from germline, CDR1 is LNHDA and CDR2 is SQIVND (reference sequence). V was clipped by 5 bases and J by 5 bases, with 9 bases between them.

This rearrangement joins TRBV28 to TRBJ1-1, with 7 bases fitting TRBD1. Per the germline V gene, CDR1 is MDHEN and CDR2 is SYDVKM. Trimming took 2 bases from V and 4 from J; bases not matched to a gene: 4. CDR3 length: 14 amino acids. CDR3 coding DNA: TGTGCCAGCAGTTTAAGACAGGGTGGCACTGAAGCTTTCTTT. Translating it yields CASSLRQGGTEAFF.

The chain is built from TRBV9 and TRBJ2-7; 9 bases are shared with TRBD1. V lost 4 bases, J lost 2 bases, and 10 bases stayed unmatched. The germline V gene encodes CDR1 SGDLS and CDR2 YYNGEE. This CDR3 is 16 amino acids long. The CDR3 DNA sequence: TGTGCCAGCAGCCCGGGACAGGGTCACCCTACCTACGAGCAGTACTTC. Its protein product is CASSPGQGHPTYEQYF. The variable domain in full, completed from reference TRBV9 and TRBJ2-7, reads DSGVTQTPKHLITATGQRVTLRCSPRSGDLSVYWYQQSLDQGLQFLIQYYNGEERAKGNILERFSAQQFPDLHSELNLSSLELGDSALYFCASSPGQGHPTYEQYFGPGTRLTVT.

The CDR3 loop is CASSSRQATNEKLFF. CDR3 coding DNA: TGTGCCAGCAGTTCAAGACAGGCAACTAATGAAAAACTGTTTTTT. The chain recombines TRBV2 with TRBJ1-4, with D possibly being TRBD1 (6 bases). The CDR3 is made up of 15 amino acids. Per the germline V gene, CDR1 is SNHLY and CDR2 is FYNNEI. V was clipped by 5 bases and J by 0 bases, with 10 bases between them.

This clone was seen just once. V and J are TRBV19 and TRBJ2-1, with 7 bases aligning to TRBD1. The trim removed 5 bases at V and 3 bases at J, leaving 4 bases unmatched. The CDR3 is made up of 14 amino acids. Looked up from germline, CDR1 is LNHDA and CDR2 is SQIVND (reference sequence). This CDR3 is CASSERDSYNEQFF. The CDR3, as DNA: TGTGCCAGTAGTGAGAGGGACAGCTACAATGAGCAGTTCTTC.

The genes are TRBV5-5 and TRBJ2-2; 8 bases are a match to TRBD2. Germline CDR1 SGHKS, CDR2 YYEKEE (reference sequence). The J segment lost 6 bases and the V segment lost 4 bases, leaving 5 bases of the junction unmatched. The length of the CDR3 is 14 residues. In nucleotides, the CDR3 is TGTGCCAGCAGCCCAGGGACTAGTTCCGGGGAGCTGTTTTTT. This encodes CASSPGTSSGELFF.

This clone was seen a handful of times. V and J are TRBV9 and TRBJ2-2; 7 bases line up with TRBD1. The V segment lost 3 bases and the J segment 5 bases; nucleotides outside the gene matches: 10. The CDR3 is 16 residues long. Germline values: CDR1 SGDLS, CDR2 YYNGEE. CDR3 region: CASSATSGGSTGELFF. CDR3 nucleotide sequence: TGTGCCAGCAGCGCGACGTCAGGGGGTAGTACCGGGGAGCTGTTTTTT.

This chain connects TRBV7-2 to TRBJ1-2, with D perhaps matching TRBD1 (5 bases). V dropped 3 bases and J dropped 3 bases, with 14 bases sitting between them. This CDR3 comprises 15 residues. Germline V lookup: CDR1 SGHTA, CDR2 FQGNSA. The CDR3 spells CASSLGPGGDYGYTF. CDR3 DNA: TGTGCCAGCAGCTTGGGCCCGGGGGGGGACTATGGCTACACCTTC. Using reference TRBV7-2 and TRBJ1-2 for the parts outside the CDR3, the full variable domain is GAGVSQSPSNKVTEKGKDVELRCDPISGHTALYWYRQSLGQGLEFLIYFQGNSAPDKSGLPSDRFSAERTGGSVSTLTIQRTQQEDSAVYLCASSLGPGGDYGYTFGSGTRLTVV.

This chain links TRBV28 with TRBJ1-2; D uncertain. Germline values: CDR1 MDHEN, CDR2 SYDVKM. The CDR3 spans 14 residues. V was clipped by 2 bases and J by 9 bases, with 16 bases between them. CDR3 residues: CASSLGSRGYSYTF. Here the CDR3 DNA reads TGTGCCAGCAGTTTAGGTAGTCGGGGTTACAGCTACACCTTC.

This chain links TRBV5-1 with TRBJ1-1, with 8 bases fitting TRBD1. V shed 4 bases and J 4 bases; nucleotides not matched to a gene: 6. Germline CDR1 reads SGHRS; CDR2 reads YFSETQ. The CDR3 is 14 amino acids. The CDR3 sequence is CASSKDRVATEAFF. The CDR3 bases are TGCGCCAGCAGCAAGGACAGGGTGGCCACTGAAGCTTTCTTT.